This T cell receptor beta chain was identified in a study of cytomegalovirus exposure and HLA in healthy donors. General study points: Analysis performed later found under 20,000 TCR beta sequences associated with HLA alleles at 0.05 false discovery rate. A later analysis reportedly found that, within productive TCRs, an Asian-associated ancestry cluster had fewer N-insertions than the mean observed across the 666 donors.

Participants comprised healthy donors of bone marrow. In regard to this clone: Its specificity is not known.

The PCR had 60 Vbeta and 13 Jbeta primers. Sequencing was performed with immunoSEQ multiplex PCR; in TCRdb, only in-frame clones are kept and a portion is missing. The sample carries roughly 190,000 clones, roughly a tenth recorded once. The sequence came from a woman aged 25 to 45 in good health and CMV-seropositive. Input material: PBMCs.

Here the CDR3 DNA reads TGTGCCAGCAATGGACAGGCCCCGCGGGTTGGGCAGTACTTC. Protein sequence: CASNGQAPRVGQYF. V and J are TRBV6-1 and TRBJ2-7; 7 bases agree with TRBD1. Germline V gene data show CDR1 as MNHNS and CDR2 as SASEGT. This CDR3 is 14 amino acids long. The junction had 15 bases not matched to a gene; V was cut back by 7 bases and J by 9 bases.